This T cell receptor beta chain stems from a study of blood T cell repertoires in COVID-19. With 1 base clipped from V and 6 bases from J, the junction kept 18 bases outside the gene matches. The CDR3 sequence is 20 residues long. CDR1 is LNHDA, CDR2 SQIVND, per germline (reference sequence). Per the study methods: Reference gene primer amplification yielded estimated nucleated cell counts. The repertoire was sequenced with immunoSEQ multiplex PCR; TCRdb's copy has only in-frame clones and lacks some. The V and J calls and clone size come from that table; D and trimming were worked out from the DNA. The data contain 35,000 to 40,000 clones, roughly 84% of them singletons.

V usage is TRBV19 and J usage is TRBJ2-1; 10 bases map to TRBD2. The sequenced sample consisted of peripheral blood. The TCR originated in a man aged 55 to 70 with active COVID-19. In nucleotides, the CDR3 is TGTGCCAGTAGTATAGTGGCCGGGGTGGAAGCGGGAGGGCCTATCAATGAGCAGTTCTTC. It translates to CASSIVAGVEAGGPINEQFF.